This T cell receptor beta chain came from a study of neurological immune-mediated disorders. Germline V lookup: CDR1 DFQATT, CDR2 SNEGSKA (reference sequence). The CDR3 is made up of 17 amino acids, end residues included. Healthy controls consisted of blood bank volunteers in Maryland, USA. From 2 million PBMCs stored at -80 C, the unsorted libraries were generated. The cDNA was generated by 5'RACE with 10-nucleotide random UMIs. TCRdb ran MiXCR on the 5' RACE reads and lists one entry per CDR3 protein. The repertoire consists of fewer than 90,000 distinct CDR3 sequences, with under 13% occurring once and the leading ten covering about 2%. Study conclusions and caveats: Because no CDR3 amino acid sequences were shared across subjects by expanded clones, private repertoires were suggested in all groups.

Details on this clonotype: The antigen remains undetermined. Because the CDR3's place on the DNA is in doubt, the DNA is left out and the CDR3 is given as listed by TCRdb.

This receptor was identified in a man aged 35 to 55 in good health. The sequenced material came from PBMCs. V is TRBV20-1 and J is TRBJ2-7; the table's D call of TRBD2 was not tested on the DNA. CDR3 region: CSARDSVAGGAPTSPYF.